This T cell receptor beta chain comes out of a study of early T cells in non-severe SARS-CoV-2 infection. Study in general: Bulk RNA from unsorted whole blood was sequenced; chains were unpaired. Findings of the study overall: Clonotype matching in VDJdb favored anti-spike CD8 responses and did not capture private and CD4 specificities.

Unique molecular identifiers were attached to individual cDNA molecules. Each CDR3 protein is one row after TCRdb ran MiXCR on the 5' RACE reads. The sample yields more than 35,000 distinct CDR3 sequences, about 5.3% seen once. From germline, CDR1 is DFQATT and CDR2 SNEGSKA (reference sequence). The CDR3 sequence is 14 residues long. Notes on this clonotype: What it binds is unknown. One base away lies a much larger clone, so this may be a sequencing read error.

This sequence was found in an adult who was a healthcare worker with PCR-confirmed SARS-CoV-2 infection or an uninfected control (not recorded which). The gene calls are TRBV20-1 and TRBJ2-7; TRBD1 aligns across 9 bases. What was sequenced was whole blood. The CDR3 sequence is CIARVPGQGYEQYF. The CDR3, as DNA: TGCATTGCTAGAGTACCGGGACAGGGCTACGAGCAGTACTTC.